This paragraph covers one T cell receptor (beta chain) sequence. Antigen specificity is unknown. The record originates from a study of cytomegalovirus exposure and HLA in healthy donors. CDR1 SGHTA and CDR2 FQGNSA come from the germline V gene. This CDR3 is built from 12 residues. J lost 9 bases, V lost 8 bases, and 4 bases had no gene match. Study-wide results and caveats: Being productive about 87% or about 30% of the time was typical of most TCR beta V segments in an earlier analysis. Later on, an analysis tied around 17,000 TCR beta sequences to HLA alleles at 0.05 false discovery rate. CMV serostatus was the only immune exposure information that was available.

Primers included in the PCR were 60 Vbeta and 13 Jbeta primers. As handled by the study authors: A follow-up analysis tallied about 88 million unique TCR beta chains, approximately 11 million shared. Using immunoSEQ multiplex PCR, the repertoire was profiled, and TCRdb retains in-frame clones only, with some absent. V and J calls and clone size are as listed in that table; D and trimming were resolved from the DNA. This table has around 67,000 clones, approximately 77% appearing once. The gene calls are TRBV7-2 and TRBJ2-1; TRBD2 matches at 10 bases. This TCR was sampled from a young woman in good health and CMV-seropositive. What was sequenced was PBMCs. The CDR3 sequence is CASRLAGAEQFF. In nucleotides, the CDR3 is TGTGCCAGCCGGCTAGCGGGAGCTGAGCAGTTCTTC.